A selection of T cell receptor beta chains follows, all from one sample in a study of shared clonotypes between healthy human individuals. TCRdb keeps only in-frame clones here, not all; method: immunoSEQ multiplex PCR. This sample has roughly 500,000 clones; 79% occur once, and the top ten carry 10% to 15%. Source material: PBMCs. The source of these receptors is a woman in her forties in good health. Some clones in this sample may be carry-over from other donors' samples. CDR3s include the opening cysteine and the closing phenylalanine or tryptophan. The order of the fields is clone size, V gene, J gene, D gene, CDR3 protein, CDR3 DNA. A D gene is named only where the DNA matches it firmly. Clone size, where shown, is once, few, many, or a class for clones that have expanded.

.,TRBV4-2,TRBJ2-6,TRBD2,CASSRGVAGASSGANVLTF,TGTGCCAGCAGCCGGGGTGTAGCGGGAGCTAGCTCTGGGGCCAACGTCCTGACTTTC
.,TRBV27,TRBJ2-1,TRBD2,CASSFVGGNNEQFF,TGTGCCAGCAGTTTTGTCGGGGGGAACAATGAGCAGTTCTTC
many,TRBV7-2,TRBJ1-5,TRBD1,CASSSGQAGNQPQHF,TGTGCCAGCAGCTCTGGACAGGCTGGCAATCAGCCCCAGCATTTT
.,TRBV7-2,TRBJ1-2,.,CASSNVGRGYGYTF,TGTGCCAGCAGCAATGTAGGCAGGGGCTATGGCTACACCTTC
few,TRBV27,TRBJ1-5,TRBD1,CASSSLKGQENQPQHF,TGTGCCAGCAGTTCCCTAAAAGGACAGGAGAATCAGCCCCAGCATTTT
.,TRBV5-1,TRBJ1-2,TRBD1,CASVQGEGQGYGGYTF,TGCGCCAGCGTACAGGGTGAGGGACAGGGATATGGTGGCTACACCTTC
many,TRBV5-1,TRBJ2-7,.,CASRPLPGVYEQYF,TGCGCCAGCCGCCCCCTGCCGGGGGTCTACGAGCAGTACTTC
.,TRBV9,TRBJ2-7,TRBD2,CASSPPTSEGREQYF,TGTGCCAGCAGCCCACCGACTAGCGAGGGCCGCGAGCAGTACTTC
.,TRBV30,TRBJ2-1,.,CAWLSDRPSYNEQFF,TGTGCCTGGCTTAGTGACAGACCATCCTACAATGAGCAGTTCTTC
.,TRBV10-1,TRBJ2-7,TRBD1,CASSAGGEQYF,TGCGCCAGCAGCGCAGGGGGCGAGCAGTACTTC
.,TRBV14,TRBJ1-1,.,CASSPIQGLNTEAFF,TGTGCCAGCAGCCCGATACAAGGCCTGAACACTGAAGCTTTCTTT
.,TRBV7-3,TRBJ1-1,.,CASSSQGPGTEAFF,TGTGCCAGCAGCTCACAGGGCCCAGGCACTGAAGCTTTCTTT
.,TRBV19,TRBJ2-2,.,CASRASRITGELFF,TGTGCCAGTAGGGCTAGCCGAATCACCGGGGAGCTGTTTTTT
.,TRBV4-1,TRBJ2-3,.,CASSPTGTHGGDTQYF,TGCGCCAGCAGCCCGACCGGGACCCACGGTGGAGATACGCAGTATTTT
.,TRBV9,TRBJ1-2,.,CASSVLLQVTGYGYTF,TGTGCCAGCAGCGTACTCCTGCAGGTTACGGGCTATGGCTACACCTTC
.,TRBV2,TRBJ2-7,.,CASSAGDSYYEQYF,TGTGCCAGCAGCGCCGGGGACTCTTACTACGAGCAGTACTTC
.,TRBV2,TRBJ1-4,.,CASSVSKVPPNEKLFF,TGTGCCAGCAGTGTTTCGAAGGTTCCGCCTAATGAAAAACTGTTTTTT
.,TRBV6-5,TRBJ1-5,.,CASSYFAGSQPQHF,TGTGCCAGCAGTTACTTTGCAGGGAGCCAGCCCCAGCATTTT
.,TRBV6-4,TRBJ2-3,.,CASSGRGSDTQYF,TGTGCCAGCAGTGGCAGGGGCTCAGATACGCAGTATTTT
.,TRBV7-9,TRBJ2-1,TRBD2,CASQGLSSGSRNEQFF,TGTGCCTCCCAAGGGCTTTCTAGCGGGAGTCGGAATGAGCAGTTCTTC
.,TRBV28,TRBJ1-6,.,CASTSPGYNSPLHF,TGTGCCAGCACCTCCCCGGGGTATAATTCACCCCTCCACTTT
.,TRBV4-1,TRBJ2-7,TRBD2,CASSPPVGGLLKEQYF,TGCGCCAGCAGCCCCCCGGTGGGAGGGCTCCTAAAAGAGCAGTACTTC
.,TRBV27,TRBJ1-5,.,CASSLFPDQPQHF,TGTGCCAGCAGTTTATTTCCGGATCAGCCCCAGCATTTT
.,TRBV9,TRBJ2-1,TRBD1,CASSVETGAGNEQFF,TGTGCCAGCAGCGTAGAGACAGGGGCGGGCAATGAGCAGTTCTTC
.,TRBV19,TRBJ2-7,.,CASTRGSGYEQYF,TGTGCCAGTACTAGGGGATCGGGGTACGAGCAGTACTTC
few,TRBV6-1,TRBJ2-7,.,CASSEEGGGPYEQYF,TGTGCCAGCAGTGAAGAAGGGGGAGGGCCCTACGAGCAGTACTTC
.,TRBV6-4,TRBJ2-3,.,CASSEMGQATDTQYF,TGTGCCAGCAGCGAAATGGGGCAAGCCACAGATACGCAGTATTTT
.,TRBV7-6,TRBJ2-1,TRBD2,CASSHPGLATQFF,TGTGCCAGCAGCCACCCGGGACTAGCGACTCAGTTCTTC
.,TRBV5-1,TRBJ2-5,.,CASSLGGQETQYF,TGCGCCAGCAGCTTGGGGGGGCAGGAGACCCAGTACTTC
.,TRBV11-2,TRBJ2-3,.,CASSLRAGLVADTQYF,TGTGCCAGCAGCTTGAGGGCAGGCCTGGTAGCAGATACGCAGTATTTT
.,TRBV11-2,TRBJ1-1,.,CASTTTGAWYTEAFF,TGTGCCAGCACCACGACGGGCGCTTGGTACACTGAAGCTTTCTTT
.,TRBV4-1,TRBJ2-1,TRBD1,CASSQDPGQSSYNEQFF,TGCGCCAGCAGCCAAGATCCGGGACAGAGCTCCTACAATGAGCAGTTCTTC
.,TRBV7-6,TRBJ2-3,.,CASSLGRQLVRSTDTQYF,TGTGCCAGCAGCTTAGGTCGTCAGTTGGTTAGGTCCACAGATACGCAGTATTTT
.,TRBV10-3,TRBJ2-1,TRBD1,CAISRRQGINEQFF,TGTGCCATCAGTAGAAGACAGGGGATCAATGAGCAGTTCTTC
.,TRBV27,TRBJ2-1,TRBD2,CASSLSPSGSLWGSYNEQFF,TGTGCCAGCAGTTTATCACCTAGCGGATCCCTATGGGGCTCCTACAATGAGCAGTTCTTC
.,TRBV2,TRBJ2-7,.,CASSVQAIEQYF,TGTGCCAGCAGTGTACAGGCCATCGAGCAGTACTTC
.,TRBV2,TRBJ2-2,TRBD1,CASRTGFNTGELFF,TGTGCCAGCAGGACAGGGTTTAACACCGGGGAGCTGTTTTTT
.,TRBV19,TRBJ2-1,TRBD1,CASSLGQVAYEQFF,TGTGCCAGTAGTCTGGGACAGGTCGCGTATGAGCAGTTCTTC
.,TRBV2,TRBJ2-3,.,CASSARPPDTQYF,TGTGCCAGCAGTGCCCGCCCGCCCGATACGCAGTATTTT